This T cell receptor (beta chain) came from a study of response to subunit inactivated influenza vaccine. Study-wide results and caveats: It was suggested by the authors that few new T cells are recruited by each seasonal influenza vaccination.

This clonotype was recorded at least ten times. Its antigen is not known. The germline V gene encodes CDR1 MNHNS and CDR2 SASEGT. The CDR3 is 15 residues long. V gave up 2 bases and J gave up 2 bases, with 10 bases separating them. From the RT-PCR reads, TCRdb called clonotypes with MiXCR, one entry per CDR3 protein. Of under 750,000 distinct CDR3 sequences in the sample, roughly 10% were seen once. Specimen: PBMCs from blood, collected on the day of vaccination. This clonotype was sampled from a man in his forties or fifties who received an inactivated influenza vaccine. The V call is TRBV6-1, the J call TRBJ2-4; possibly TRBD1 for D (5 bases). The CDR3 is CASSEYTGSKNIQYF. The DNA for the CDR3 is TGTGCCAGCAGTGAATATACAGGATCCAAAAACATTCAGTACTTC.